The entry that follows covers one TCR beta chain sequence. Looked up from germline, CDR1 is SEHNR and CDR2 is FQNEAQ (reference sequence). The CDR3 extends over 16 amino acids. Trimming cost V 5 bases and J 5 bases; bases outside gene matches: 12. This entry is derived from a study of control samples from healthy donors and cancer patients. Profiling relied on immunoSEQ multiplex PCR, and the TCRdb table lists in-frame clones only, not all of them. The table includes roughly 51,000 clones, roughly nine tenths detected once. The chain couples TRBV7-9 to TRBJ2-3; 8 bases align to TRBD1. The sequenced sample was PBMCs. The receptor's source is a man aged 35 to 55 with colorectal cancer. CDR3 residues: CASSTGQVLTGDTQYF. The CDR3 DNA is TGTGCCAGCAGCACGGGACAGGTCCTCACAGGAGATACGCAGTATTTT. Full variable domain (remainder filled in from reference TRBV7-9 and TRBJ2-3): DTGVSQNPRHKITKRGQNVTFRCDPISEHNRLYWYRQTLGQGPEFLTYFQNEAQLEKSRLLSDRFSAERPKGSFSTLEIQRTEQGDSAMYLCASSTGQVLTGDTQYFGPGTRLTVL.